One sample yielded the 12 T cell receptor beta chains listed below, sequenced in a study of blood T cell repertoires in COVID-19. TCRdb's table, derived via immunoSEQ multiplex PCR, lists solely in-frame clones and lacks some. Altogether some 200,000 clones are present, around 87% being singletons, with the ten largest covering about 3%. The sequenced sample consisted of PBMCs or T cells enriched from blood (not recorded which). The receptor source for this set is a young woman in a cohort exposed to, infected with or recovered from COVID-19 (not recorded which).

The gene calls are TRBV5-8 and TRBJ2-2; D is perhaps TRBD1 (6 bases). Germline V CDR1 and CDR2: SGHTS, YDEGEE. This CDR3 comprises 15 residues. V was shortened by 6 bases and J by 7 bases, with 19 bases between the two germline ends. This chain's CDR3 is CASTIFDQGYGELFF. The CDR3 DNA reads TGTGCCAGCACTATTTTCGACCAGGGGTACGGGGAGCTGTTTTTT.

The chain combines TRBV3-1 (or the pseudogene TRBV3-2) with TRBJ1-1, with D perhaps matching TRBD1 (5 bases). Germline V CDR1 and CDR2: LGHDT, YNNKEL (reference sequence). CDR3 length: 15 residues. V was trimmed by 3 bases and J by 8 bases, leaving 19 bases between them. CDR3 region: CASSQGQVGLAEAFF. Written as DNA, the CDR3 is TGTGCCAGCAGCCAGGGGCAGGTAGGATTGGCAGAAGCTTTCTTT.

The chain uses TRBV15 and TRBJ1-2; D is possibly TRBD1 (6 bases). Germline V gene lookup returns CDR1 LNHNV and CDR2 YYDKDF (reference sequence). V was shortened by 5 bases and J by 8 bases, with 15 bases between the two germline ends. The CDR3 is 13 amino acids. CDR3 bases: TGTGCCACCAGCCCAACTACAGGGTTCGGCTACACCTTC. Encoded protein: CATSPTTGFGYTF. The variable domain in full, completed from reference TRBV15 and TRBJ1-2, reads DAMVIQNPRYQVTQFGKPVTLSCSQTLNHNVMYWYQQKSSQAPKLLFHYYDKDFNNEADTPDNFQSRRPNTSFCFLDIRSPGLGDTAMYLCATSPTTGFGYTFGSGTRLTVV.

CDR3 region: CASSLSVGLAGWKTQYF. The CDR3 nucleotides are TGTGCCAGCAGTTTATCGGTAGGACTAGCGGGATGGAAGACCCAGTACTTC. The chain recombines TRBV27 with TRBJ2-5; 12 nucleotides line up with TRBD2. The CDR3 is 17 amino acids. Losses at the gene ends were 0 bases for V and 6 bases for J; bases not matched to a gene: 8. Germline CDR1 and CDR2: MNHEY and SMNVEV (reference sequence).

The J gene is TRBJ1-2, the V gene TRBV5-4; D remains ambiguous. The CDR3 totals 15 residues. Germline V gene lookup returns CDR1 SGHNT and CDR2 YYREEE (reference sequence). V gave up 0 bases and J gave up 4 bases, with 13 bases separating them. The DNA for the CDR3 is TGTGCCAGCAGCTTGGAACCTAGCTCGGGCTATGGCTACACCTTC. Protein product: CASSLEPSSGYGYTF.

The chain links TRBV3-1 (or the pseudogene TRBV3-2) to TRBJ1-1, with TRBD1 identical over 7 bases. The trim removed 5 bases at V and 5 bases at J, leaving 11 bases unmatched. Germline CDR1 is LGHDT and CDR2 is YNNKEL (reference sequence). This CDR3 is built from 15 residues. As DNA, the CDR3 is TGTGCCAGCAGCTACAACACAGGGGTACGGACTGAAGCTTTCTTT. This encodes CASSYNTGVRTEAFF.

The chain is built from TRBV4-1 and TRBJ2-5; D is unclear. V gave up 3 bases and J gave up 7 bases, with 9 bases separating them. Germline V gene lookup returns CDR1 MGHRA and CDR2 YSYEKL. The CDR3 consists of 12 residues. CDR3 bases: TGCGCCAGCAGCCACCCAGGATTGACCCAGTACTTC. It is translated as CASSHPGLTQYF.

Remarks on this clone: At one end the junction does not follow the germline gene, possibly because of a read error. The chain joins TRBV6-5 to TRBJ1-2; D gene uncertain. This CDR3 region has 13 residues. Per germline, CDR1 MNHEY and CDR2 SVGAGI. DNA for the CDR3: TGTGCCAGCAGTTACTCGTCCTACTACGGCTACACCTTC. Amino acid sequence: CASSYSSYYGYTF.

The J gene is TRBJ2-7, the V gene TRBV27; D possibly corresponds to TRBD2 (5 bases). V was shortened by 3 bases and J by 4 bases, with 10 bases between the two germline ends. In germline, CDR1 is MNHEY, CDR2 SMNVEV (reference sequence). The CDR3 loop spans 13 amino acids. CDR3 bases: TGTGCCAGCAGTTTTGGCCGGGGTTACGAGCAGTACTTC. It encodes CASSFGRGYEQYF.

The chain is built from TRBV11-2 and TRBJ1-1, with TRBD1 identical over 7 bases. The CDR3 length is 17 residues. V trimming: 1 base; J trimming: 2 bases; junction bases outside the gene matches: 10. Germline CDR1 SGHAT, CDR2 FQNNGV. CDR3 in amino acids: CASSLGGTGAANTEAFF. The DNA of the CDR3 is TGTGCCAGCAGCTTAGGGGGTACAGGGGCCGCAAACACTGAAGCTTTCTTT.

The CDR3 DNA is TGTGCCAGCAGTTACTCTTCTAGGGCAGGGTTAGATACGCAGTATTTT. The encoded protein is CASSYSSRAGLDTQYF. The chain couples TRBV6-5 to TRBJ2-3, with a weak D call TRBD1 (5 bases). The germline V gene has CDR1 MNHEY and CDR2 SVGAGI. CDR3 length: 16 amino acids. Trimming removed 0 bases at V and 5 bases at J, with 15 bases between.

The chain is built from TRBV5-8 and TRBJ1-2; 7 positions match TRBD1. The CDR3 has 16 residues. Germline lookup yields CDR1 SGHTS and CDR2 YDEGEE. The V gene end was trimmed by 2 bases and the J gene end by 7 bases; junction bases not matched to a gene: 14. In DNA, the CDR3 is TGTGCCAGCAGCTTACTAGACAGGGAGAGTACGAGTGGCTACACCTTC. Amino acid sequence: CASSLLDRESTSGYTF. The variable domain in full, with the rest retrieved from reference TRBV5-8 and TRBJ1-2, is EAGVTQSPTHLIKTRGQQATLRCSPISGHTSVYWYQQALGLGLQFLLWYDEGEERNRGNFPPRFSGRQFPNYSSELNVNALELEDSALYLCASSLLDRESTSGYTFGSGTRLTVV.